This T cell receptor beta chain is from a study of cytomegalovirus exposure and HLA in healthy donors (dated by TCRdb to the late 2010s). At the level of the whole study: According to an earlier analysis of 587 of the donors, about 180 million T cells yielded 100 million or so unique TCR beta sequences and 276 Gb of sequence data. Along with the approximately 700-subject first cohort, a separate validation cohort of about 110 different subjects was used. The number of typed donors differed by locus: about 620-630 for A, B, C, DRB1 and DQB1; about 520 for DQA1; fewer than 610 for DPA1; and roughly 450 for DPB1. In a later genetic analysis, genome-wide SNP genotypes for about three fifths of the roughly 670 donors were used, and that subset was treated as a discovery cohort. All discovery cohort repertoires had been generated on a single sequencing platform. On average, roughly 240,000 unique TCR beta nucleotide sequences were sequenced per donor among 398 genotyped donors of the cohort, with 15% to 20% of those sequences being non-productive. Among the approximately 400 genotyped donors, about 85% belonged to the genetic ancestry cluster associated with self-reported Caucasian donors. The aim of the study was to test whether cataloging public T cell receptors could identify signatures of past pathogen exposure. Donor age, sex, ethnicity and CMV serostatus were collected together with the repertoire data. In a later analysis, previously published TCR beta repertoires from 600 to 850 donors were re-analyzed and high-resolution HLA genotyping was added so that TCR occurrence patterns could be studied. An earlier analysis of 500 to 750 of the donors applied high-throughput TCR beta sequencing to assess whether each TCR beta V gene segment acted as functional or pseudogenic. Class I and class II HLA loci were covered by the typing at four-digit resolution. In the later analysis, no new phenotypic data were used to find candidate immune exposures; instead, reliance was placed on TCR beta sequences and their occurrence across donors. The study profiled the T cell repertoires of 500 to 800 subjects by immunosequencing and related them to cytomegalovirus serostatus. To predict cytomegalovirus infection status, the study brought together high-throughput TCR immunosequencing, statistical association of individual TCRs with disease status, and machine learning. A few DR-DQ haplotypes were treated as single units for association and clustering because of strong linkage in the cohort. An early release that covered about 600 HLA-typed donors contained approximately 300 gigabases of sequencing data and tens of millions of unique TCR sequences.

Library prep was done by the immunoSEQ multiplex PCR assay. A mixture of 60 forward primers for TCR Vbeta segments and 13 reverse primers for TCR Jbeta segments was used in the multiplex PCR. Amplification of the CDR3 region of rearranged TCR beta genes was performed with a multiplex PCR assay on genomic DNA. The amplified TCR beta libraries were sequenced on the Illumina HiSeq System as 87-base-pair reads. The paper's processing steps were these. A later analysis tallied roughly 76 million unique TCR beta chains across the 666 repertoires, and about 10 million of those chains were shared by two or more donors. To remove PCR and sequencing errors, raw reads were error-corrected and collapsed into unique sequences using a nearest-neighbor algorithm that merged closely related sequences. To assign V, D and J gene segments, CDR3 sequences were aligned to IMGT reference sequences. For a sequence to be retained, a match of at least six nucleotides to both a V gene segment and a J gene segment was required. Rearrangements were called productive when the CDR3 lacked stop codons and stayed in frame with V and J; all others were non-productive. CDR3 was defined by IMGT convention, running from the second conserved V-encoded cysteine to the conserved J-encoded phenylalanine. In an earlier analysis of around 540 of the donors, sequences lacking an unambiguous match to a single V gene segment were excluded. In an earlier analysis of a few hundred of the donors, V segments were called functional above 56.7% productive rearrangements and were called segregating when the between-donor standard deviation exceeded 5%. A statistical classification framework was built to diagnose cytomegalovirus status from the catalog of TCR beta chain sequences. In a later analysis, V and J genes were assigned by comparing TCR nucleotide sequences against IMGT/GENE-DB human TR gene sequences. In a later analysis, CDR3 sequences and most-parsimonious VDJ recombination scenarios were assigned using the TCRdist pipeline. A later analysis defined each TCR beta chain by its CDR3 amino acid sequence plus V-gene family, and excluded reads lacking a unique V-gene family. In a later analysis, 500 to 700 highly shared, low-generation-probability nucleotide sequences were removed to address suspected cross-contamination and a sequencing artifact. A later analysis calculated a clonal expansion index for each public chain from normalized within-repertoire ranks of inferred template counts. Generation probabilities in a later analysis came from a VDJ recombination model fitted to out-of-frame rearrangements, and those results were checked against IGoR. In a later analysis, hypergeometric tests were used to score TCR-TCR, TCR-HLA and TCR-CMV co-occurrence, with a repertoire-size bias correction applied to TCR pairs. A later analysis estimated false discovery rates by permuting HLA or CMV assignments 20 times. A later analysis grouped co-occurring TCRs with DBSCAN, adding TCRdist sequence similarity when clustering within HLA-allele-positive subsets. For co-occurrence clustering, repertoires with fewer than 30,000 or more than 120,000 public chains were excluded, along with 4 to 6 repertoires with anomalous nucleotide sharing. TCRdb's version of the immuneACCESS table is confined to in-frame rearrangements and falls short of the full clone set. An unresolved V gene accounts for under half of the shortfall where checked; the remainder is of unknown origin. V and J calls and clone size are given by that table; D and trimming were obtained from the DNA. Counted in this sample were roughly 180,000 clones; about three quarters of them appeared once. The biggest ten clones account for about 1.5% of the sample.

The cohort consisted of more than 650 healthy bone marrow donors. At the time of sampling, every cohort member was nominally healthy, though immune exposures that went unrecorded were likely present. The donor was CMV seronegative and belonged to the group of over 350 seronegative cohort members. A peripheral blood sample was provided by each donor, and peripheral blood mononuclear cells were used for TCR beta sequencing. Genomic DNA was extracted from the blood cell samples with the Qiagen DNeasy Blood Extraction Kit. About this clone: Its recognized antigen is unknown. No much larger clone exists at a distance of one base, and base qualities are not known.

Overall study results and their limits: Compared with the approximately 720-donor mean, donors in an Asian-associated ancestry cluster had fewer N-insertions in productive TCRs, according to a later genetic analysis. For the cohort, immune exposure information was limited to CMV serostatus. A group of highly shared sequence variants was considered likely to be a technical artifact of the sequencing pipeline. Correlated functional status among segregating V segments might be attributable to linkage disequilibrium, but an unknown experimental factor could not be ruled out. In vitro tests confirmed that a few of the cytomegalovirus-associated TCR beta chains recognize cytomegalovirus antigens. The authors suggested that the approach could potentially be extended to other disease states and immunological phenotypes. A further reported finding was that TCR beta sequences accurately predicted the HLA-A and HLA-B alleles for most subjects in the first cohort. Broadly in line with IMGT annotations, most TCR beta V segments showed up in productive rearrangements about 87% or about 30% of the time in an earlier analysis of around 550 of the donors. In a later analysis, TCR association rates were found to vary across HLA loci, with the most associated TCRs seen for DRB1 alleles and the fewest for HLA-C alleles. Assigning TCR associations to individual alleles was difficult when HLA alleles, especially DR and DQ, strongly co-occurred. The study listed around 160 TCR beta chains as associated with cytomegalovirus. Across donors, most TCR sequences were observed very rarely, whereas some public TCRs were present in many individuals. Sequencing depth was assumed to be roughly uniform across donors in the presence/absence analyses, though that assumption may not hold. Specific HLA alleles were associated with over 15,000 TCR beta sequences at a false discovery rate of 0.05 in a later analysis. A later analysis reported that several top co-occurrence clusters appeared linked to parvovirus B19, influenza, CMV and Epstein-Barr virus. A later genetic analysis associated a missense DCLRE1C variant with V-gene and J-gene trimming of TCR beta chains, and an independent cohort replicated the association. Because the 87-base-pair reads could not distinguish some IMGT-functional V segments, including TRBV6-2 and TRBV6-3, those segments were excluded. In a later analysis, HLA-associated TCR beta chains were found to be more clonally expanded and to have lower generation probabilities than equally common non-associated chains. A later analysis found that most CMV-associated TCR beta chains appeared HLA-restricted, with HLA associations seemingly driven largely by CMV exposure. Because HLA typing was unavailable for some donors at each locus, only the typed subset was used in association tests. The classifier was reported to diagnose cytomegalovirus status with high specificity and sensitivity in both the original cohort and the validation cohort. Only TCR beta chains were sequenced in this cohort, and the absence of alpha or paired-chain data limited detectable features. Roughly 17 rarely observed V segments, including chromosome 9 orphons, were excluded from the earlier analysis of some 590 of the donors because counts were too low.

V ends up 0 bases short and J 2 bases short, with an unmatched junction base count of 4. CDR3 length: 17 amino acids, cysteine to phenylalanine. The CDR3 DNA has 51 bases and is translated from base 1. The source material was PBMCs. The clonotype was recovered from a man aged 18 to 35 in good health and CMV-seronegative. The sequence is built from TRBV23-1 and TRBJ2-5; 12 bases in the middle match TRBD1. TRBV23-1 is an ORF for which the function is uncertain. The encoded CDR3 is CASSQSPGQGAQETQYF. The nucleotide sequence reads as follows: TGCGCCAGCAGTCAATCGCCGGGACAGGGGGCTCAAGAGACCCAGTACTTC.